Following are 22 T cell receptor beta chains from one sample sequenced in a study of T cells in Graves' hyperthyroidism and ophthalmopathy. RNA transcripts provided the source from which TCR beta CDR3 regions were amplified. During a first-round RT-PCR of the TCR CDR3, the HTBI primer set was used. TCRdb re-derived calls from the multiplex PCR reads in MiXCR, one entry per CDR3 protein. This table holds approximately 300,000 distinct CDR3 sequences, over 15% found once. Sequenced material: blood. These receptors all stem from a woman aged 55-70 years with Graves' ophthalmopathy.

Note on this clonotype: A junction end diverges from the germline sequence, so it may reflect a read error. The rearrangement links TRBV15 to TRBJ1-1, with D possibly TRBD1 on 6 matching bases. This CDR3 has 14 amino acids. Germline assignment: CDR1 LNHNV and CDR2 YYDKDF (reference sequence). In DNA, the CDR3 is TGTGCCACCGGCAGAGAGGGGGAGGCCACTGAAGCTTTCTTT. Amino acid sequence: CATGREGEATEAFF.

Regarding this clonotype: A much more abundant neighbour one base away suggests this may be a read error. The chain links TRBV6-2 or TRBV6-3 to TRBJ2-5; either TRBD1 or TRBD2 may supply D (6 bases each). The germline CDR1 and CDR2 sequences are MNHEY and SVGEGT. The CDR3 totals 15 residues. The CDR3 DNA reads TGTGCCGGCAGTTGGAGGGGGGCGTTCGGAGAGACCCAGTACTTC. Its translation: CAGSWRGAFGETQYF.

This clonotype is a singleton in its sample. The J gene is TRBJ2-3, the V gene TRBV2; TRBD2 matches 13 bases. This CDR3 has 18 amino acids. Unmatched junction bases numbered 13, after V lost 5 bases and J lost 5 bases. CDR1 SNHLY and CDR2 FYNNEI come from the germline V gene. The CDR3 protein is CASSTRLAGGPMEDTQYF. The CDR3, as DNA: TGTGCCAGCAGTACAAGACTAGCGGGAGGTCCTATGGAAGATACGCAGTATTTT.

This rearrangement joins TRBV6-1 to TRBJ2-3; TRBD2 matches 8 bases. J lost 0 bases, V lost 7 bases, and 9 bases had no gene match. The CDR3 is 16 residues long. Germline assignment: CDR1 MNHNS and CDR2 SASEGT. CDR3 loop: CASNSYSGVSTDTQYF. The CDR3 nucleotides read TGTGCCAGCAATTCCTATAGCGGGGTGAGCACAGATACGCAGTATTTT.

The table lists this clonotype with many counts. CDR3: CAWSETVSGNTIYF. The CDR3, as DNA: TGTGCCTGGAGTGAGACCGTCTCTGGAAACACCATATATTTT. This chain links TRBV30 with TRBJ1-3; no clear D gene. This CDR3 is 14 amino acids long. The germline gives CDR1 GTSNPN, CDR2 SVGIG (reference sequence). V shed 1 base and J shed 0 bases, with 7 bases lying between them.

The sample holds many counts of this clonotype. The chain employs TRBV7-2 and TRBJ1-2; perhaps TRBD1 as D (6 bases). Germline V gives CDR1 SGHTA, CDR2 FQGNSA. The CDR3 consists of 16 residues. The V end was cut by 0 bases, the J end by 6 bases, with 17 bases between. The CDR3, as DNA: TGTGCCAGCAGCTTAGCCGGGGGGCAGGGTCTCCATGGCTACACCTTC. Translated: CASSLAGGQGLHGYTF.

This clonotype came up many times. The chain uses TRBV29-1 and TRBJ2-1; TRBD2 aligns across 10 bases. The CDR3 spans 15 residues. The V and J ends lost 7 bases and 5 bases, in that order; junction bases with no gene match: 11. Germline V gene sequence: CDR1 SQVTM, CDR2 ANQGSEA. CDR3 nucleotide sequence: TGCAGCGCGAGAGCGGGAGGGCCACGAAACAATGAGCAGTTCTTC. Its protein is CSARAGGPRNNEQFF.

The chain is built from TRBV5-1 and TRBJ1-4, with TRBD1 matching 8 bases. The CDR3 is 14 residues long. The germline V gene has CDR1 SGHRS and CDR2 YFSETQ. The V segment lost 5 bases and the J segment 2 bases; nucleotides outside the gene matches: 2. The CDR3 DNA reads TGCGCCAGCAGGGACAGGGCTACTAATGAAAAACTGTTTTTT. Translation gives CASRDRATNEKLFF. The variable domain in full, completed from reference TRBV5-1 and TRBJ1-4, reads KAGVTQTPRYLIKTRGQQVTLSCSPISGHRSVSWYQQTPGQGLQFLFEYFSETQRNKGNFPGRFSGRQFSNSRSEMNVSTLELGDSALYLCASRDRATNEKLFFGSGTQLSVL.

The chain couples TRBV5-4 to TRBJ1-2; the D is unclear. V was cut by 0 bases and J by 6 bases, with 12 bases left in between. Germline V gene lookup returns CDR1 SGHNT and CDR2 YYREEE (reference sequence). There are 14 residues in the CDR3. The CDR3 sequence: CASSLDVISDGYTF. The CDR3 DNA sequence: TGTGCCAGCAGCTTGGATGTAATATCGGATGGCTACACCTTC.

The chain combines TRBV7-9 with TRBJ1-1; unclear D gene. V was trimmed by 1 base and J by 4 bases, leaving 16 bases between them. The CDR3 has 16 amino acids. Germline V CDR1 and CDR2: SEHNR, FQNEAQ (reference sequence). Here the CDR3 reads CASSLGRLGRGTEAFF. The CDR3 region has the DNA TGTGCCAGCAGCTTAGGCCGTCTAGGGCGGGGCACTGAAGCTTTCTTT. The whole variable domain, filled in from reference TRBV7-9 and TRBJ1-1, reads DTGVSQNPRHKITKRGQNVTFRCDPISEHNRLYWYRQTLGQGPEFLTYFQNEAQLEKSRLLSDRFSAERPKGSFSTLEIQRTEQGDSAMYLCASSLGRLGRGTEAFFGQGTRLTVV.

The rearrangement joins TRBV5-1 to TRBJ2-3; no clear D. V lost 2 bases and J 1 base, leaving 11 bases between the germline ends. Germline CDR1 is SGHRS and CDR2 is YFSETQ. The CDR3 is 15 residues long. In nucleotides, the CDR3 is TGCGCCAGCAGCTTTGGGCAGCCCGGCACAGATACGCAGTATTTT. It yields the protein CASSFGQPGTDTQYF. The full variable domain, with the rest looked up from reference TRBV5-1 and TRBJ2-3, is KAGVTQTPRYLIKTRGQQVTLSCSPISGHRSVSWYQQTPGQGLQFLFEYFSETQRNKGNFPGRFSGRQFSNSRSEMNVSTLELGDSALYLCASSFGQPGTDTQYFGPGTRLTVL.

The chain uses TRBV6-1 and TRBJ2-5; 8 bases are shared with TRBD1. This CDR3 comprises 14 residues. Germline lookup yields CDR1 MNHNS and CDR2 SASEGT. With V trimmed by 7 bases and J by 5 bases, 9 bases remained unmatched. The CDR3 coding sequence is TGTGCCAGCAAGACAGGGGTGGGCTCGGAGACCCAGTACTTC. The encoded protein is CASKTGVGSETQYF.

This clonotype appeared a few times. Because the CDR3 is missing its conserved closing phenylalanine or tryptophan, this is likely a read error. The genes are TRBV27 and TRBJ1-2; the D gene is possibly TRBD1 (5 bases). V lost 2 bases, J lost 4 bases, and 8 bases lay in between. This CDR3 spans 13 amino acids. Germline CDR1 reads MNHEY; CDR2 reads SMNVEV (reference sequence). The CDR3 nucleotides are TGTGCCAGCAGTTTAGGGGCGGTCTATGGCTACACCCTC. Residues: CASSLGAVYGYTL.

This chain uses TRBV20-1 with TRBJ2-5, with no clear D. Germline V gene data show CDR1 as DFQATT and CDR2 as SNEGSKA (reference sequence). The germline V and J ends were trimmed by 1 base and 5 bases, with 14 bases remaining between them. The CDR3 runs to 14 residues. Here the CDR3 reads CSARGLNLLETQYF. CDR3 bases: TGCAGTGCTAGAGGGCTAAACCTTCTCGAGACCCAGTACTTC.

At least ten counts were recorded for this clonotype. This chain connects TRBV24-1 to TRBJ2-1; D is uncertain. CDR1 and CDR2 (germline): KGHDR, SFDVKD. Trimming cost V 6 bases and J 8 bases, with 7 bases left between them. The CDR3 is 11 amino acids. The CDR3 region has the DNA TGTGCCACCAGTCAGTTAGATGAGCAGTTCTTC. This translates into CATSQLDEQFF.

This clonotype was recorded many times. The CDR3 DNA follows: TGTGCCAGCAGAGCGGACAGCAGCTCCTACAATGAGCAGTTCTTC. Its protein product is CASRADSSSYNEQFF. This rearrangement joins TRBV6-2 or TRBV6-3 to TRBJ2-1, with D perhaps matching TRBD1 (6 bases). Germline V gives CDR1 MNHEY, CDR2 SVGEGT. This CDR3 is built from 15 residues. Trimming removed 6 bases from V and 0 bases from J, with 12 bases in between.

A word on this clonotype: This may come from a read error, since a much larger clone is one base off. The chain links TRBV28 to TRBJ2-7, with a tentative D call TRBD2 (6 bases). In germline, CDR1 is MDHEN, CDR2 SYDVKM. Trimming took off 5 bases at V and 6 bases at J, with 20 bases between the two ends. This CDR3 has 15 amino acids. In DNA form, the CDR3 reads TGTGCCAGCAGTCCCACTAGCAGGAGCTTATCCGAGCAGTACTTC. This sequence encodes CASSPTSRSLSEQYF.

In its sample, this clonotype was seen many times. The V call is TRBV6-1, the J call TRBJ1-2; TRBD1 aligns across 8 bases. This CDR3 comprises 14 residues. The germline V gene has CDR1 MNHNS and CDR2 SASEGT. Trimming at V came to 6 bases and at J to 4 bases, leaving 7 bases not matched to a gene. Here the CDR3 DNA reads TGTGCCAGCAGCCATGGACAGGGTTCCTATGGCTACACCTTC. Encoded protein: CASSHGQGSYGYTF.

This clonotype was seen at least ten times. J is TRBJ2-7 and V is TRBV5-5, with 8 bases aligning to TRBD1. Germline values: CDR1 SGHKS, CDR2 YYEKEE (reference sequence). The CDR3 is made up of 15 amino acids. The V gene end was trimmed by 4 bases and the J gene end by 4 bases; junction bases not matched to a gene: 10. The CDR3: CASSPGQGVGYEQYF. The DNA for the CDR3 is TGTGCCAGCAGCCCTGGACAGGGAGTAGGATACGAGCAGTACTTC.

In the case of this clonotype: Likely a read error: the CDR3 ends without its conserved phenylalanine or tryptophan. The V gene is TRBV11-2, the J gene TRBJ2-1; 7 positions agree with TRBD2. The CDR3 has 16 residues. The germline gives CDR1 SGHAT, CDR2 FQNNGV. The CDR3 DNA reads TGCGCCAGCAGCGGAACCTTTTCGGGAGGCGGGCATGAGCAGTTCCTC. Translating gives CASSGTFSGGGHEQFL.

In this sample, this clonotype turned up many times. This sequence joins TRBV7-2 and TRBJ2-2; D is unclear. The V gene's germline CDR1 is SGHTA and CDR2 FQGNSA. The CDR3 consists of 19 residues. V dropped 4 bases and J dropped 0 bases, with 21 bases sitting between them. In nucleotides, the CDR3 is TGTGCCAGCAGCTGGACCGGGCATCGAAGAATGACGAACACCGGGGAGCTGTTTTTT. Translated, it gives CASSWTGHRRMTNTGELFF.

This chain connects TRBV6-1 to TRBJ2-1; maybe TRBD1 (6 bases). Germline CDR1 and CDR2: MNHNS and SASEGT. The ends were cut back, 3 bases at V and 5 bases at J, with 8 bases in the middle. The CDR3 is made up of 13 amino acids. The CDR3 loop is CASSEDSHNEQFF. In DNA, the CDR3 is TGTGCCAGCAGTGAGGACAGTCACAATGAGCAGTTCTTC.